Below, one T cell receptor (beta chain) is given with its context. Investigators isolated RNA and reverse transcribed it into cDNA to act as the sequencing template. Some clones are missing from TCRdb's copy, which holds only in-frame ones; the method was immunoSEQ multiplex PCR. The sample comprises 150,000 or so clones, approximately 49% of which are singletons, and 18% rests with the top ten. The source of the sample is a study of CD8+ T cells in alopecia areata. The CDR3 totals 16 residues. J gave up 0 bases and V 4 bases, and 7 bases lay outside the gene matches. CDR1 is MNHEY and CDR2 is SMNVEV in the germline V gene (reference sequence).

The chain links TRBV27 to TRBJ1-1; TRBD1 matches at 8 bases. The TCR originated in a human donor with alopecia areata. The input for sequencing was CD8+ T cells sorted from blood, taken at week 0. CDR3 sequence: CASSSSTGEMNTEAFF. The DNA for the CDR3 is TGTGCCAGCAGTTCCTCGACAGGGGAAATGAACACTGAAGCTTTCTTT.